This T cell receptor beta chain appears in the sequencing data of a study of T-cell reconstitution after alpha-beta-depleted transplantation in children. About this clonotype: Antigen: not known.

This sample's TCRbeta library carried unique molecular identifier barcodes. TCRdb re-called the PCR reads with MiXCR, one entry per CDR3 protein. The sample lists nearly 350,000 distinct CDR3 sequences; 16% were seen once. The CDR3 sequence is 12 residues long. The germline gives CDR1 LNHDA, CDR2 SQIVND (reference sequence). Germline trimming cut 7 bases from V and 4 bases from J; bases unmatched to any gene: 3. Study results and caveats: Several hundred expanded graft clones reportedly were the source of alpha-beta T cells about two months after transplant. Diversity of TCRbeta at day 60 was high in some patients, arising from surviving recipient T cells and thymic progenitors. T-cell counts and diversity were attributed mostly to newly produced T cells one year after transplant.

The material was PBMCs, mostly from graft donor cells, obtained 360 days after TCRalphabeta/CD19-depleted stem cell transplant. The chain couples TRBV19 to TRBJ1-2, with 7 nucleotides matching TRBD1. This receptor was taken from a male patient between 2 and 15 years old who had a stem cell transplant for acute lymphoblastic leukemia, so the T cells may come from the graft donor. The CDR3 region is CASNGQAYGYTF. DNA for the CDR3: TGTGCCAGTAACGGACAGGCCTATGGCTACACCTTC. Full variable domain (missing parts from reference TRBV19 and TRBJ1-2): DGGITQSPKYLFRKEGQNVTLSCEQNLNHDAMYWYRQDPGQGLRLIYYSQIVNDFQKGDIAEGYSVSREKKESFPLTVTSAQKNPTAFYLCASNGQAYGYTFGSGTRLTVV.